These T cell receptor beta chains were read from a single sample in a study of T cell changes during pregnancy in multiple sclerosis. TCRdb's table, derived via immunoSEQ multiplex PCR, lists solely in-frame clones and lacks some. Of about 68,000 clones in the sample, about nine tenths are singletons; the top ten hold more than 1.4%. The source was peripheral blood, collected in the third trimester of pregnancy. Source of these receptors: a female donor with multiple sclerosis, enrolled in a pregnancy study. The CDR3 runs from the conserved cysteine through the conserved F or W. A D gene is named only where the DNA matches it firmly. The size field is filled for only some rows; it gives once, few, many or a size class.

j_call: TRBJ1-1; clone_size: .; cdr3_length: 17; v_call: TRBV9; d_call: .; cdr3_aa: CASSAWTYTTKGTEAFF; cdr3_nt: TGTGCCAGCAGCGCGTGGACATACACTACGAAAGGGACTGAAGCTTTCTTT
j_call: TRBJ2-4; clone_size: .; cdr3_length: 14; v_call: TRBV9; d_call: .; cdr3_aa: CASSGGGAKNIQYF; cdr3_nt: TGTGCCAGCAGCGGTGGCGGGGCCAAAAACATTCAGTACTTC
j_call: TRBJ1-6; clone_size: .; cdr3_length: 15; v_call: TRBV6-5; d_call: TRBD1; cdr3_aa: CASSYSRTGDSPLHF; cdr3_nt: TGTGCCAGCAGTTACTCTAGGACAGGGGATTCACCCCTCCACTTT
j_call: TRBJ2-7; clone_size: .; cdr3_length: 17; v_call: TRBV19; d_call: TRBD2; cdr3_aa: CASTAIKPQREPYEQYF; cdr3_nt: TGTGCCAGTACCGCCATCAAGCCCCAGCGGGAGCCCTACGAGCAGTACTTC
j_call: TRBJ1-1; clone_size: .; cdr3_length: 13; v_call: TRBV6-5; d_call: .; cdr3_aa: CASRAGQNTEAFF; cdr3_nt: TGTGCCAGCAGGGCAGGACAGAACACTGAAGCTTTCTTT
j_call: TRBJ1-2; clone_size: once; cdr3_length: 11; v_call: TRBV20-1; d_call: TRBD1; cdr3_aa: CSAITGAGYTF; cdr3_nt: TGCAGTGCTATAACAGGGGCTGGCTACACCTTC
j_call: TRBJ1-5; clone_size: .; cdr3_length: 15; v_call: TRBV12-5; d_call: TRBD1; cdr3_aa: CASGLHRGRGQPQHF; cdr3_nt: TGTGCTAGTGGTTTGCACAGGGGCAGGGGTCAGCCCCAGCATTTT
j_call: TRBJ2-4; clone_size: .; cdr3_length: 15; v_call: TRBV7-9; d_call: .; cdr3_aa: CASSLGRQGNGIQYF; cdr3_nt: TGTGCCAGCAGCTTAGGTAGGCAGGGGAACGGCATTCAGTACTTC
j_call: TRBJ2-7; clone_size: .; cdr3_length: 15; v_call: TRBV9; d_call: .; cdr3_aa: CASSVASTSSYEQYF; cdr3_nt: TGTGCCAGCAGCGTAGCATCGACTAGCTCCTACGAGCAGTACTTC
j_call: TRBJ1-5; clone_size: .; cdr3_length: 13; v_call: TRBV25-1; d_call: TRBD1; cdr3_aa: CAFRDRVDQPQHF; cdr3_nt: TGTGCGTTTCGGGACAGGGTCGATCAGCCCCAGCATTTT
j_call: TRBJ1-3; clone_size: .; cdr3_length: 18; v_call: TRBV11-3; d_call: TRBD1; cdr3_aa: CASSTDPEQGSPGNTIYF; cdr3_nt: TGTGCCAGCAGCACAGACCCTGAACAGGGGTCTCCCGGAAACACCATATATTTT
j_call: TRBJ2-7; clone_size: .; cdr3_length: 14; v_call: TRBV6-4; d_call: TRBD2; cdr3_aa: CASRTSVYSYEQYF; cdr3_nt: TGTGCCAGCAGGACTAGCGTTTACTCCTACGAGCAGTACTTC
j_call: TRBJ2-2; clone_size: .; cdr3_length: 15; v_call: TRBV7-9; d_call: TRBD1; cdr3_aa: CASSRQGAATGELFF; cdr3_nt: TGTGCCAGCAGCCGACAGGGGGCAGCCACCGGGGAGCTGTTTTTT
j_call: TRBJ2-1; clone_size: .; cdr3_length: 16; v_call: TRBV7-2; d_call: TRBD1; cdr3_aa: CASSFYAGTGANEQFF; cdr3_nt: TGTGCCAGCAGCTTCTATGCCGGGACAGGGGCAAATGAGCAGTTCTTC
j_call: TRBJ2-5; clone_size: .; cdr3_length: 16; v_call: TRBV5-1; d_call: TRBD1; cdr3_aa: CASSYTGAPSMETQYF; cdr3_nt: TGCGCCAGCAGTTATACAGGGGCTCCAAGCATGGAGACCCAGTACTTC
j_call: TRBJ2-7; clone_size: .; cdr3_length: 14; v_call: TRBV7-2; d_call: TRBD2; cdr3_aa: CASSLSGSSYEQYF; cdr3_nt: TGTGCCAGCAGCCTTAGCGGGAGCTCCTACGAGCAGTACTTC
j_call: TRBJ2-1; clone_size: .; cdr3_length: 17; v_call: TRBV29-1; d_call: TRBD2; cdr3_aa: CSVEHGLAGGRENEQFF; cdr3_nt: TGCAGCGTTGAACATGGACTAGCGGGGGGGCGGGAGAATGAGCAGTTCTTC
j_call: TRBJ1-3; clone_size: .; cdr3_length: 15; v_call: TRBV11-2; d_call: .; cdr3_aa: CASSLVSFSGNTIYF; cdr3_nt: TGTGCCAGCAGCTTAGTATCGTTCTCTGGAAACACCATATATTTT
j_call: TRBJ2-3; clone_size: .; cdr3_length: 16; v_call: TRBV4-2; d_call: .; cdr3_aa: CASSQEGVGGADTQYF; cdr3_nt: TGTGCCAGCAGCCAAGAGGGTGTGGGGGGTGCAGATACGCAGTATTTT
j_call: TRBJ1-4; clone_size: .; cdr3_length: 14; v_call: TRBV14; d_call: .; cdr3_aa: CASSQYLTNEKLFF; cdr3_nt: TGTGCCAGCAGCCAATATCTGACTAATGAAAAACTGTTTTTT
j_call: TRBJ2-7; clone_size: .; cdr3_length: 14; v_call: TRBV5-4; d_call: TRBD1; cdr3_aa: CASSLVQGSHEQYF; cdr3_nt: TGTGCCAGCAGCTTGGTACAGGGGTCCCACGAGCAGTACTTC
j_call: TRBJ1-1; clone_size: .; cdr3_length: 13; v_call: TRBV2; d_call: .; cdr3_aa: CASTLFGGAEAFF; cdr3_nt: TGTGCCAGCACCCTCTTCGGGGGGGCTGAAGCTTTCTTT
j_call: TRBJ1-2; clone_size: .; cdr3_length: 16; v_call: TRBV4-3; d_call: .; cdr3_aa: CASSQDNAGMGYGYTF; cdr3_nt: TGCGCCAGCAGCCAAGATAACGCGGGGATGGGTTATGGCTACACCTTC
j_call: TRBJ1-5; clone_size: .; cdr3_length: 15; v_call: TRBV5-8; d_call: .; cdr3_aa: CASSFGLGEAQPQHF; cdr3_nt: TGTGCCAGCAGCTTTGGATTAGGAGAGGCGCAGCCCCAGCATTTT
j_call: TRBJ1-5; clone_size: once; cdr3_length: 17; v_call: TRBV5-8; d_call: .; cdr3_aa: CASSLLWTAPSNQPQHF; cdr3_nt: TGTGCCAGCAGCCTACTATGGACAGCTCCAAGCAATCAGCCCCAGCATTTT
j_call: TRBJ2-7; clone_size: .; cdr3_length: 14; v_call: TRBV7-2; d_call: .; cdr3_aa: CASSFASTTYEQYF; cdr3_nt: TGTGCCAGCAGCTTTGCCTCCACAACCTACGAGCAGTACTTC
j_call: TRBJ2-1; clone_size: .; cdr3_length: 15; v_call: TRBV7-9; d_call: TRBD2; cdr3_aa: CASSLASGGVNEQFF; cdr3_nt: TGTGCCAGCAGCTTAGCCAGCGGGGGGGTCAATGAGCAGTTCTTC
j_call: TRBJ1-1; clone_size: .; cdr3_length: 15; v_call: TRBV6-1; d_call: .; cdr3_aa: CASSDLGRMNTEAFF; cdr3_nt: TGTGCCAGCAGTGATCTGGGCCGGATGAACACTGAAGCTTTCTTT
j_call: TRBJ2-2; clone_size: .; cdr3_length: 18; v_call: TRBV4-3; d_call: .; cdr3_aa: CASSQDAWRGGDTGELFF; cdr3_nt: TGCGCCAGCAGCCAAGATGCGTGGCGGGGTGGGGACACCGGGGAGCTGTTTTTT